This is a list of T cell receptor beta chains from one sample in a study of T cell responses to AZD1222 COVID-19 vaccine. Only in-frame clones appear in the TCRdb table, and some are missing; sequencing was by immunoSEQ multiplex PCR. The table has around 100,000 clones, approximately 91% seen once; the top ten hold 15% to 20%. Source: peripheral blood, taken on day 0 of AZD1222 vaccination. These receptors were taken from an adult in good health. The CDR3 runs from the conserved cysteine through the conserved F or W. Fields, in order: V gene, J gene, D gene, CDR3 protein. D genes are given only for firm matches.

TRBV7-2,TRBJ1-5,TRBD1,CASSPTGDQPQHF
TRBV4-1,TRBJ2-1,TRBD2,CASSQVSSGNNEQFF
TRBV28,TRBJ1-2,-,CASSLGPAVYGYTF
TRBV7-9,TRBJ1-2,TRBD1,CASSLQGVYGYTF
TRBV10-3,TRBJ2-7,-,CAISSQGEGDEQYF
TRBV28,TRBJ1-1,-,CASKGGRNTEAFF
TRBV27,TRBJ1-5,-,CASSGSPDSPRHF
TRBV27,TRBJ1-5,TRBD1,CASSLDRDQPQHF
TRBV19,TRBJ2-2,-,CASKEAVSTGELFF
TRBV7-9,TRBJ1-1,-,CASSQQSYTEAFF
TRBV2,TRBJ1-2,-,CASSVMGPQTPYGYTF
TRBV6-5,TRBJ2-1,-,CASSYSGVGEQFF
TRBV3-1/TRBV3-2,TRBJ1-1,-,CASSQDEASGRATEAFF
TRBV11-2,TRBJ1-6,-,CASRPDRSNSPLHF
TRBV4-1,TRBJ1-1,-,CASTRGGTEAFF
TRBV24-1,TRBJ2-1,TRBD2,CATSETGSGLNEQFF
TRBV28,TRBJ1-1,TRBD1,CASSSGAAWDSPEAFF
TRBV3-1/TRBV3-2,TRBJ1-5,-,CASSQDTTSNQPQHF
TRBV5-5,TRBJ1-5,-,CASSFAGSGQPQHF
TRBV19,TRBJ1-5,-,CASKTRFYGSNQPQHF
TRBV5-5,TRBJ2-7,-,CASSLFLKYGQYF
TRBV9,TRBJ1-1,TRBD1,CASSGQGTEAFF
TRBV5-1,TRBJ1-5,-,CASSSWGLNQPQHF
TRBV4-1,TRBJ1-5,-,CASSRDRNQPQHF
TRBV10-3,TRBJ1-4,-,CAIKGDPEGEKLFF
TRBV27,TRBJ1-5,TRBD1,CASRGTGGYQPQHF
TRBV27,TRBJ1-3,TRBD1,CASSFGTDGNTIYF
TRBV6-2/TRBV6-3,TRBJ2-7,TRBD2,CASSYSGGLTYEQYF
TRBV24-1,TRBJ1-5,-,CATSDGVYSNQPQHF
TRBV7-3,TRBJ2-3,-,CASSVLGPGGTDTQYF
TRBV3-1/TRBV3-2,TRBJ1-2,-,CASSPDVGAYGYTF
TRBV6-6,TRBJ1-4,TRBD1,CASRGPGGFREKLFF
TRBV7-9,TRBJ1-2,-,CASSLGDLGDGYTF
TRBV2,TRBJ2-2,-,CASTGLIEANTGELFF
TRBV27,TRBJ1-5,-,CASSSLGGVKQPQHF
TRBV12-3/TRBV12-4,TRBJ2-5,-,CASSSRTEETQYF
TRBV7-8,TRBJ2-7,-,CASSLQDPSTYEQYF
TRBV29-1,TRBJ2-7,TRBD2,CSVRGEKYEQYF
TRBV24-1,TRBJ2-6,TRBD1,CATSDNPGTGPGANVLTF
TRBV5-6,TRBJ1-1,-,CASSQRGSQGKRAFF
TRBV9,TRBJ2-3,TRBD1,CASSPRLTGATDTQYF
TRBV7-8,TRBJ2-7,-,CASSSVYEQYF
TRBV9,TRBJ2-3,-,CASSVEATDTQYF
TRBV25-1,TRBJ2-7,-,CASSGHVRQYF
TRBV2,TRBJ1-6,-,CASTLRGASSSPLHF
TRBV6-5,TRBJ1-5,TRBD1,CAVFGQDWGQPQHF
TRBV27,TRBJ2-1,-,CASSFGAYNEQFF
TRBV11-2,TRBJ1-1,-,CASSLGGYTNTEAFF
TRBV29-1,TRBJ1-2,TRBD1,CSVPGQGGYGYTF
TRBV25-1,TRBJ1-2,TRBD1,CASSESGTGVYGYTF
TRBV9,TRBJ1-1,-,CASSVGTRRTRDTEAFF